A single sample gave rise to the 25 T cell receptor beta chains below, sequenced in a study of identical twins. Each CDR3 protein is one row after TCRdb ran MiXCR on the 5' RACE reads. This table has around 960,000 distinct CDR3 sequences, 9% to 15% appearing once. The sample also formed part of further work on yellow fever vaccine responses in identical twins.

Input material: PBMCs. These receptors originate from a woman aged 18-29 years in good health.

This clonotype was counted only a few times. The chain has TRBV7-3 and TRBJ2-1; a weak D match, TRBD1 (5 bases). The CDR3 has 15 amino acids. The V gene lost 5 bases and the J gene lost 0 bases, with 11 bases spanning the gap. CDR1 is SGHTA, CDR2 FQGTGA, per germline. CDR3 protein: CASSQHRSSYNEQFF. The CDR3 DNA reads as TGTGCCAGCAGCCAGCACAGGTCCTCCTACAATGAGCAGTTCTTC.

V is TRBV20-1 and J is TRBJ2-1; 9 bases agree with TRBD1. With V trimmed by 6 bases and J by 7 bases, 10 bases remained unmatched. The germline CDR1 and CDR2 sequences are DFQATT and SNEGSKA (reference sequence). There are 14 residues in the CDR3. The CDR3 region is CSANPGQGLNEQFF. CDR3 sequence (DNA): TGCAGTGCGAACCCGGGACAGGGTTTGAATGAGCAGTTCTTC.

This rearrangement joins TRBV6-5 to TRBJ2-3; D is possibly TRBD2 (6 bases). Germline loops: CDR1 MNHEY, CDR2 SVGAGI. The V end was cut by 0 bases, the J end by 5 bases, with 9 bases between. This CDR3 has 14 amino acids. CDR3 residues: CASSYSTRGDTQYF. Written as DNA, the CDR3 is TGTGCCAGCAGTTACTCGACTAGGGGAGATACGCAGTATTTT.

This chain connects TRBV7-8 to TRBJ2-7; 7 nucleotides match TRBD2. The J segment lost 3 bases and the V segment lost 5 bases, leaving 7 bases of the junction unmatched. Germline values: CDR1 SGHVS, CDR2 FQNEAQ. The CDR3 has 14 amino acids. The CDR3 is CASSPRPGGYEQYV. Here the CDR3 DNA reads TGTGCCAGCAGCCCCAGACCGGGGGGCTACGAGCAGTACGTC.

This clonotype was counted at least ten times. The chain recombines TRBV7-9 with TRBJ2-3; D might be TRBD1 (6 bases). The V end was cut by 1 base, the J end by 2 bases, with 7 bases between. This CDR3 has 14 amino acids. Germline V CDR1 and CDR2: SEHNR, FQNEAQ (reference sequence). The CDR3 protein is CASSLVGATDTQYF. The CDR3 DNA is TGTGCCAGCAGCTTAGTGGGGGCCACAGATACGCAGTATTTT.

Only a few counts were recorded for this clonotype. The CDR3 reads CASRQGMENTEAFF. CDR3 DNA sequence: TGTGCCAGTAGACAGGGTATGGAGAACACTGAAGCTTTCTTT. V usage is TRBV6-1 and J usage is TRBJ1-1; 7 bases agree with TRBD1. The CDR3 is made up of 14 amino acids. CDR1 and CDR2 (germline): MNHNS, SASEGT. V shed 9 bases and J 1 base; nucleotides not matched to a gene: 8.

This clonotype occurred a few times. The V call is TRBV12-3 or TRBV12-4, the J call TRBJ1-2, with D unclear. The CDR3 consists of 15 residues. V was trimmed by 6 bases and J by 4 bases, leaving 18 bases between them. The CDR3 region is CASSLNVATVYGYTF. Here the CDR3 DNA reads TGTGCCAGCAGCCTCAATGTGGCGACCGTCTATGGCTACACCTTC.

The CDR3 here is CASSLEQIEQYF. The CDR3 coding sequence is TGTGCCAGCAGTTTAGAACAGATCGAGCAGTACTTC. V usage is TRBV12-3 or TRBV12-4 and J usage is TRBJ2-7; the D is unclear. Between the trimmed V and J ends, which lost 1 base and 6 bases, there was a span of 7 bases. The CDR3 spans 12 residues.

This clonotype was counted a few times. The chain couples TRBV5-5 to TRBJ1-1, with 7 bases aligning to TRBD1. The V gene end was trimmed by 1 base and the J gene end by 3 bases; junction bases not matched to a gene: 3. The germline CDR1 and CDR2 sequences are SGHKS and YYEKEE (reference sequence). The CDR3 covers 14 residues. The CDR3 region is CASSLRQGHTEAFF. In DNA, the CDR3 is TGTGCCAGCAGCTTGAGACAGGGTCACACTGAAGCTTTCTTT. The full variable domain, completed using reference TRBV5-5 and TRBJ1-1, is DAGVTQSPTHLIKTRGQQVTLRCSPISGHKSVSWYQQVLGQGPQFIFQYYEKEERGRGNFPDRFSARQFPNYSSELNVNALLLGDSALYLCASSLRQGHTEAFFGQGTRLTVV.

The chain combines TRBV24-1 with TRBJ2-1, with 8 positions matching TRBD1. This CDR3 has 16 residues. Germline CDR1 KGHDR, CDR2 SFDVKD. V was clipped by 4 bases and J by 3 bases; unmatched bases: 7. The CDR3 spells CATSDRQGTYYNEQFF. For the CDR3, the DNA is TGTGCCACCAGTGACCGACAGGGGACTTACTACAATGAGCAGTTCTTC.

The rearrangement links TRBV10-3 to TRBJ2-3; perhaps TRBD2 as D (6 bases). CDR3 length: 15 amino acids. CDR1 is ENHRY, CDR2 SYGVKD, per germline. Trimming stripped 3 bases from V and 0 bases from J, with 10 bases between. For the CDR3, the DNA is TGTGCCATCAGTGATAGCGGTTTCAGCACAGATACGCAGTATTTT. Its protein is CAISDSGFSTDTQYF.

A few counts support this clonotype. This chain connects TRBV5-1 to TRBJ2-5; no definite D call. The V and J ends lost 2 bases and 1 base respectively, with 9 bases between them. The CDR3 consists of 14 residues. Germline V gene data show CDR1 as SGHRS and CDR2 as YFSETQ. The CDR3 here is CASSFPGIQETQYF. CDR3 nucleotides: TGCGCCAGCAGCTTCCCAGGAATCCAAGAGACCCAGTACTTC.

This clonotype showed up just a few times. The chain has TRBV3-1 and TRBJ2-1; tentative D call: TRBD2 (5 bases). Germline V gene sequence: CDR1 LGHDT, CDR2 YNNKEL (reference sequence). Trimming pared 0 bases from V and 4 bases from J, leaving 13 bases between. The CDR3 has 16 residues. CDR3 region: CASSQEEGRKYNEQFF. The CDR3 coding sequence is TGTGCCAGCAGCCAAGAAGAGGGTCGGAAATACAATGAGCAGTTCTTC.

This rearrangement joins TRBV5-1 to TRBJ2-7; D is possibly TRBD1 (6 bases). V shed 4 bases and J shed 1 base, with 18 bases lying between them. The CDR3 spans 16 residues. Looked up from germline, CDR1 is SGHRS and CDR2 is YFSETQ. CDR3 loop: CASSILRGPSSYEQYV. CDR3 sequence (DNA): TGCGCCAGCAGCATACTCAGGGGACCCTCTTCCTACGAGCAGTACGTC.

This clonotype was counted a few times. The genes are TRBV11-1 and TRBJ2-1; TRBD2 matches 12 bases. Germline trimming cut 3 bases from V and 5 bases from J; bases unmatched to any gene: 20. The germline V gene encodes CDR1 SGHAT and CDR2 FQDESV (reference sequence). This CDR3 contains 21 residues. The CDR3 region is CASSFSQTSGRGDFKDNEQFF. The DNA of the CDR3 is TGTGCCAGCAGCTTCAGCCAGACTAGCGGGAGAGGGGACTTTAAGGACAATGAGCAGTTCTTC.

The chain recombines TRBV24-1 with TRBJ2-2; D ambiguous. Trimming shortened V by 5 bases and J by 1 base, and 10 bases separated the two germline ends. Germline loops: CDR1 KGHDR, CDR2 SFDVKD. The CDR3 extends over 15 amino acids. CDR3 residues: CATSGPRWNTGELFF. In DNA form, the CDR3 reads TGTGCCACCAGTGGTCCAAGGTGGAACACCGGGGAGCTGTTTTTT.

The chain combines TRBV5-1 with TRBJ2-7; a weak D match, TRBD2 (5 bases). The CDR3 totals 15 residues. Germline V gene sequence: CDR1 SGHRS, CDR2 YFSETQ. V lost 0 bases and J 3 bases, leaving 13 bases between the germline ends. CDR3 region: CASSLGVDGNYEQYV. In DNA form, the CDR3 reads TGCGCCAGCAGCTTGGGCGTGGACGGGAACTACGAGCAGTACGTC.

V gene TRBV2 combines with J gene TRBJ2-7; weak D call: TRBD2 (5 bases). V lost 5 bases to trimming and J lost 5 bases, with 16 bases between them. This CDR3 is 14 amino acids long. In germline, CDR1 is SNHLY, CDR2 FYNNEI. The DNA for the CDR3 is TGTGCCAGCAGTCGGAGGCTTTTGAGTGACGAGCAGTACTTC. Residues: CASSRRLLSDEQYF.

This clonotype has a handful of counts. The chain recombines TRBV27 with TRBJ2-1; 8 nucleotides match TRBD1. Germline V gives CDR1 MNHEY, CDR2 SMNVEV (reference sequence). The CDR3 length is 15 residues. Trimming removed 5 bases from V and 7 bases from J; junction bases left unmatched: 10. The CDR3 coding sequence is TGTGCCAGCAGTGTCGACAGGGGATCGCGAAATGAGCAGTTCTTC. This codes for CASSVDRGSRNEQFF.

The genes are TRBV7-3 and TRBJ2-7; D is possibly TRBD2 (6 bases). The V gene lost 11 bases and the J gene lost 4 bases, with 21 bases spanning the gap. Germline CDR1 is SGHTA and CDR2 is FQGTGA. CDR3 length: 14 residues. The CDR3 region is CAPRSGGDQYEQYF. In nucleotides, the CDR3 is TGTGCCCCCCGTAGTGGAGGGGACCAATACGAGCAGTACTTC.

The V call is TRBV2, the J call TRBJ2-3; unclear D gene. Trimming removed 8 bases from V and 3 bases from J, with 15 bases in between. CDR1 is SNHLY, CDR2 FYNNEI, per germline. The length of the CDR3 is 14 residues. This CDR3 reads CASASVGLTDTQYF. For the CDR3, the DNA is TGTGCCAGCGCCTCGGTGGGGTTAACAGATACGCAGTATTTT. Based on the CDR3 plus reference TRBV2 and TRBJ2-3, the full variable domain is EPEVTQTPSHQVTQMGQEVILRCVPISNHLYFYWYRQILGQKVEFLVSFYNNEISEKSEIFDDQFSVERPDGSNFTLKIRSTKLEDSAMYFCASASVGLTDTQYFGPGTRLTVL.

CDR3 amino acids: CASSNGGLSYNEQFF. The CDR3 DNA follows: TGTGCCAGCAGCAATGGGGGCCTCTCCTACAATGAGCAGTTCTTC. This chain uses TRBV21-1 with TRBJ2-1; the table names TRBD1, a call not compared with the DNA. TRBV21-1 is classified as a pseudogene. This CDR3 has 15 residues.

This clonotype came up a few times. This chain joins TRBV6-5 and TRBJ2-7; D is unclear. This CDR3 region has 15 residues. Trimming took 2 bases from V and 0 from J, leaving 11 bases between them. Per germline, CDR1 MNHEY and CDR2 SVGAGI. The CDR3 DNA is TGTGCCAGCAGTTACGAGGCCCGGAGCTCCTACGAGCAGTACTTC. It yields the protein CASSYEARSSYEQYF.

This clonotype was observed a handful of times. The genes are TRBV12-3 or TRBV12-4 and TRBJ2-2, with a possible D match to TRBD2 (7 bases). V lost 6 bases to trimming and J lost 4 bases, with 24 bases between them. The CDR3 is 18 amino acids. The CDR3 sequence is CASSQNLGGTIGTGELFF. The DNA of the CDR3 is TGTGCCAGCAGCCAGAACTTAGGGGGGACTATTGGCACCGGGGAGCTGTTTTTT.

This clonotype was seen at least ten times. The chain links TRBV18 to TRBJ2-1, with TRBD1 as a possible D gene (6 bases). V lost 0 bases to trimming and J lost 0 bases, with 18 bases between them. Germline-derived CDR1 and CDR2 are KGHSH and LQKENI. The CDR3 contains 19 residues. The DNA for the CDR3 is TGTGCCAGCTCACCACCCAGAACAGGGCCCAAGCACTCCTACAATGAGCAGTTCTTC. Translated, it gives CASSPPRTGPKHSYNEQFF.